This T cell receptor (beta chain) was recorded in a study of STAT5B mutations in CD4+ large granular lymphocyte leukemia. Profiling relied on immunoSEQ multiplex PCR, and the TCRdb table lists in-frame clones only, not all of them. The data hold about 48,000 clones, with less than 85% observed a single time. This CDR3 is built from 18 residues. Trimming shortened V by 4 bases and J by 0 bases, and 16 bases separated the two germline ends. Germline-derived CDR1 and CDR2 are SGHAT and FQDESV (reference sequence). The rearrangement links TRBV11-1 to TRBJ2-6, with no clear D. This TCR was recovered from a human donor in good health. Material for sequencing was CD4+ T cells from blood buffy coats. Written as DNA, the CDR3 is TGTGCCAGCAGCTCCAAATTAGACGTTAGCTCTGGGGCCAACGTCCTGACTTTC. This gives the protein CASSSKLDVSSGANVLTF.